These 31 T cell receptor beta chains originate from one sample sequenced in a study of blood T cell repertoires in COVID-19. TCRdb keeps only in-frame clones here, not all; method: immunoSEQ multiplex PCR. The sample lists about 320,000 clones; 80% to 90% were seen once. Specimen: PBMCs or T cells enriched from blood (not recorded which). The source is a man aged 25 to 40 who had recovered from COVID-19.

This clone was found once. This chain joins TRBV11-2 and TRBJ1-1; a weak D match, TRBD1 (6 bases). CDR1 is SGHAT, CDR2 FQNNGV, per germline. There are 13 residues in the CDR3. The V end was cut by 3 bases, the J end by 5 bases, with 10 bases between. The CDR3 loop is CASSFTQGTEAFF. The CDR3 coding sequence is TGTGCCAGCAGCTTCACACAGGGAACTGAAGCTTTCTTT.

This clone was detected only once. V and J are TRBV30 and TRBJ1-1, with D possibly matching TRBD1 (6 bases). CDR3 length equals 15 residues. Germline loops: CDR1 GTSNPN, CDR2 SVGIG (reference sequence). The V gene lost 4 bases and the J gene lost 0 bases, with 15 bases spanning the gap. The CDR3 bases are TGTGCCTGGATACTTACAGGGATAGTGAACACTGAAGCTTTCTTT. Its protein product is CAWILTGIVNTEAFF.

The CDR3 coding sequence is TGTGCCAGCAGCCAAGAGTCGACTAGCCGAGAGACCCAGTACTTC. This codes for CASSQESTSRETQYF. The chain has TRBV4-2 and TRBJ2-5; the match to TRBD2 covers 7 bases. The germline CDR1 and CDR2 sequences are LGHNA and YNFKEQ. The CDR3 is made up of 15 amino acids. J gave up 4 bases and V 0 bases, and 5 bases lay outside the gene matches.

The J gene is TRBJ2-3, the V gene TRBV7-9, with D tentatively TRBD1 (6 bases). The CDR3 has 17 residues. Trimming stripped 5 bases from V and 6 bases from J, with 24 bases between. Per the germline V gene, CDR1 is SEHNR and CDR2 is FQNEAQ (reference sequence). Written as DNA, the CDR3 is TGTGCCAGCAGCCTACATACGACAGGACTCTCGGAGGATACGCAGTATTTT. Translated: CASSLHTTGLSEDTQYF.

V usage is TRBV3-1 (or the pseudogene TRBV3-2) and J usage is TRBJ1-1; 7 bases map to TRBD1. Germline values: CDR1 LGHDT, CDR2 YNNKEL (reference sequence). The CDR3 sequence is 13 residues long. J gave up 3 bases and V 4 bases, and 2 bases lay outside the gene matches. The CDR3 loop is CASSPGQDTEAFF. The CDR3, as DNA: TGTGCCAGCAGCCCCGGACAGGACACTGAAGCTTTCTTT.

The rearrangement joins TRBV6-1 to TRBJ1-4, with D maybe TRBD1 (6 bases). The CDR3 loop spans 16 amino acids. CDR1 and CDR2 (germline): MNHNS, SASEGT. Trimming shortened V by 0 bases and J by 10 bases, and 18 bases separated the two germline ends. The CDR3 loop reads CASSEALGGAQGKLFF. The CDR3 nucleotides are TGTGCCAGCAGTGAAGCGCTGGGGGGGGCGCAAGGAAAACTGTTTTTT.

The CDR3 bases are TGTGCCACCAGTGATCCCTCGACAGGGACCTACGAGCAGTACTTC. Translation gives CATSDPSTGTYEQYF. The V gene is TRBV24-1, the J gene TRBJ2-7; 7 nucleotides agree with TRBD1. Germline values: CDR1 KGHDR, CDR2 SFDVKD. The CDR3 loop spans 15 amino acids. The ends lost 3 bases at V and 2 bases at J; junction bases unmatched: 6.

This clone was counted between two and nine times. The V gene is TRBV13, the J gene TRBJ2-1; a weak D match, TRBD1 (7 bases). The germline V and J ends were trimmed by 5 bases and 8 bases, with 19 bases remaining between them. The CDR3 consists of 15 residues. Germline values: CDR1 PRHDT, CDR2 FYEKMQ (reference sequence). In nucleotides, the CDR3 is TGTGCCAGCAGCGCAACAGGGGAGGTAGTGGATGAGCAGTTCTTC. Its translation is CASSATGEVVDEQFF. Looking up the rest from reference TRBV13 and TRBJ2-1 gives the full variable domain: AAGVIQSPRHLIKEKRETATLKCYPIPRHDTVYWYQQGPGQDPQFLISFYEKMQSDKGSIPDRFSAQQFSDYHSELNMSSLELGDSALYFCASSATGEVVDEQFFGPGTRLTVL.

This chain joins TRBV9 and TRBJ2-2, with 10 nucleotides matching TRBD1. V shed 3 bases and J 6 bases; nucleotides not matched to a gene: 2. CDR3 size: 14 residues. Germline V CDR1 and CDR2: SGDLS, YYNGEE. The CDR3 loop is CASSGQGAAGELFF. The CDR3 coding sequence is TGTGCCAGCAGCGGACAGGGGGCGGCCGGGGAGCTGTTTTTT. Full variable domain (rest looked up from reference TRBV9 and TRBJ2-2): DSGVTQTPKHLITATGQRVTLRCSPRSGDLSVYWYQQSLDQGLQFLIQYYNGEERAKGNILERFSAQQFPDLHSELNLSSLELGDSALYFCASSGQGAAGELFFGEGSRLTVL.

This chain uses TRBV11-3 with TRBJ2-7; the match to TRBD1 covers 9 bases. Germline lookup yields CDR1 SGHNT and CDR2 YENEEA. This CDR3 has 15 residues. The V gene end was trimmed by 5 bases and the J gene end by 5 bases; junction bases not matched to a gene: 10. For the CDR3, the DNA is TGTGCCAGCAGCCGCGGGACAGGGCCTGCCGACGAGCAGTACTTC. It yields the protein CASSRGTGPADEQYF.

The V and J genes are TRBV9 and TRBJ2-7; 8 bases fit TRBD1. The trim removed 0 bases at V and 5 bases at J, leaving 4 bases unmatched. The germline V gene has CDR1 SGDLS and CDR2 YYNGEE. This CDR3 is 14 amino acids long. CDR3 residues: CASSVDRGRHEQYF. The CDR3 DNA follows: TGTGCCAGCAGCGTAGACAGGGGGAGGCACGAGCAGTACTTC.

This clone appeared once. This chain connects TRBV6-5 to TRBJ1-2, with D unresolved. This CDR3 spans 16 amino acids. CDR1 is MNHEY and CDR2 is SVGAGI in the germline V gene. Trimming stripped 0 bases from V and 8 bases from J, with 19 bases between. The CDR3 bases are TGTGCCAGCAGTTACTCACGCGCCTCCCGCCCCCGAGGCTACACCTTC. It encodes CASSYSRASRPRGYTF.

The chain employs TRBV10-3 and TRBJ1-4; possibly TRBD1 for D (6 bases). V was trimmed by 3 bases and J by 2 bases, leaving 13 bases between them. Germline CDR1 is ENHRY and CDR2 is SYGVKD. The CDR3 length is 16 residues. CDR3 loop: CAISDEGDWTNEKLFF. As DNA, the CDR3 is TGTGCCATCAGTGATGAGGGGGATTGGACTAATGAAAAACTGTTTTTT.

The chain recombines TRBV2 with TRBJ1-5, with D perhaps matching TRBD1 (6 bases). V lost 7 bases, J lost 1 base, and 8 bases lay in between. This CDR3 spans 13 amino acids. Germline loops: CDR1 SNHLY, CDR2 FYNNEI. The CDR3: CASKRGSNQPQHF. DNA for the CDR3: TGTGCCAGCAAGAGGGGGAGCAATCAGCCCCAGCATTTT. The whole variable domain, remainder taken from reference TRBV2 and TRBJ1-5, is EPEVTQTPSHQVTQMGQEVILRCVPISNHLYFYWYRQILGQKVEFLVSFYNNEISEKSEIFDDQFSVERPDGSNFTLKIRSTKLEDSAMYFCASKRGSNQPQHFGDGTRLSIL.

The chain couples TRBV5-1 to TRBJ1-6; TRBD1 aligns across 8 bases. There are 13 residues in the CDR3. Germline CDR1 SGHRS, CDR2 YFSETQ. The junction had 3 bases not matched to a gene; V was cut back by 3 bases and J by 10 bases. CDR3 sequence: CASSWDRKSPLHF. The CDR3 DNA reads TGCGCCAGCAGCTGGGACAGGAAATCACCCCTCCACTTT.

This chain uses TRBV9 with TRBJ2-5; D uncertain. Trimming took 4 bases from V and 4 from J, leaving 14 bases between them. Germline values: CDR1 SGDLS, CDR2 YYNGEE. The CDR3 runs to 14 residues. The CDR3 DNA is TGTGCCAGCAGCACTACACGGTTGAGAGAGACCCAGTACTTC. Its translation: CASSTTRLRETQYF.

The chain is built from TRBV9 and TRBJ1-2, with a possible D match to TRBD1 (6 bases). The CDR3 length is 13 residues. In germline, CDR1 is SGDLS, CDR2 YYNGEE. The ends were cut back, 3 bases at V and 6 bases at J, with 12 bases in the middle. The CDR3: CASSAGARDGYTF. The CDR3 DNA follows: TGTGCCAGCAGCGCAGGGGCGCGGGATGGCTACACCTTC.

The chain has TRBV7-6 and TRBJ2-7, with D possibly being TRBD1 (5 bases). Germline lookup yields CDR1 SGHVS and CDR2 FNYEAQ. The CDR3 totals 15 residues. Deletions cut 5 bases from V and 3 bases from J, with 17 bases between. This CDR3 reads CASSLGHGRSYEQYF. The CDR3 bases are TGTGCCAGCAGCCTCGGACACGGAAGGAGCTACGAGCAGTACTTC.

This clone was counted only a few times. The chain is built from TRBV5-1 and TRBJ2-1; D perhaps matches TRBD1 (5 bases). Germline CDR1 reads SGHRS; CDR2 reads YFSETQ. This CDR3 comprises 15 residues. V was cut by 2 bases and J by 6 bases, with 15 bases left in between. The CDR3 DNA follows: TGCGCCAGCAGCTTAAGGGCAGGGTTAGGCAATGAGCAGTTCTTC. Its protein product is CASSLRAGLGNEQFF.

The J gene is TRBJ1-2, the V gene TRBV29-1; D ambiguous. V was clipped by 4 bases and J by 5 bases, with 14 bases between them. Germline V gives CDR1 SQVTM, CDR2 ANQGSEA. The CDR3 runs to 13 residues. CDR3 sequence reads: CSVVATRGYGYTF. The CDR3, as DNA: TGCAGCGTTGTCGCGACCCGGGGATATGGCTACACCTTC.

V is TRBV3-1 (or the pseudogene TRBV3-2) and J is TRBJ2-5; no firm D call. The germline V gene encodes CDR1 LGHDT and CDR2 YNNKEL (reference sequence). The CDR3 runs 14 residues. The V and J ends lost 0 bases and 4 bases respectively, with 9 bases between them. CDR3 coding DNA: TGTGCCAGCAGCCAAGATTTAGATTTAGAGACCCAGTACTTC. This codes for CASSQDLDLETQYF.

The chain links TRBV28 to TRBJ1-4; 8 bases map to TRBD1. Germline-derived CDR1 and CDR2 are MDHEN and SYDVKM. The CDR3 is 18 amino acids. J lost 7 bases, V lost 5 bases, and 18 bases had no gene match. This CDR3 is CASSTPGGASGGSEKLFF. The CDR3 coding sequence is TGTGCCAGCAGTACCCCAGGGGGCGCGTCCGGGGGGAGTGAAAAACTGTTTTTT.

The rearrangement links TRBV6-5 to TRBJ1-5; D ambiguous. This CDR3 region has 15 residues. The germline V gene encodes CDR1 MNHEY and CDR2 SVGAGI. V was clipped by 0 bases and J by 3 bases, with 9 bases between them. The CDR3 DNA reads as TGTGCCAGCAGTTACTCTGGGGAGAACAATCAGCCCCAGCATTTT. Amino acids: CASSYSGENNQPQHF.

The chain carries TRBV9 and TRBJ2-1, with 8 bases that match TRBD2. J was trimmed by 2 bases and V by 0 bases; bases with no gene match: 4. There are 16 residues in the CDR3. Germline assignment: CDR1 SGDLS and CDR2 YYNGEE. The DNA for the CDR3 is TGTGCCAGCAGCGTAGATCCTAGCGGGCCCTACAATGAGCAGTTCTTC. It encodes CASSVDPSGPYNEQFF.

This chain joins TRBV10-2 and TRBJ1-5; D remains ambiguous. There are 12 residues in the CDR3. The germline V and J ends were trimmed by 3 bases and 5 bases, with 5 bases remaining between them. Germline V gene data show CDR1 as WSHSY and CDR2 as SAAADI. The CDR3 nucleotides read TGCGCCAGCAGTGACGGGGATCAGCCCCAGCATTTT. It translates to CASSDGDQPQHF.

In its sample, this clone was seen once. The V gene is TRBV4-1, the J gene TRBJ2-2; weak D call: TRBD1 (6 bases). Germline V gene data show CDR1 as MGHRA and CDR2 as YSYEKL. Trimming removed 4 bases at V and 5 bases at J, with 11 bases between. This CDR3 region has 14 residues. CDR3 amino acids: CASSLRQVTGELFF. DNA for the CDR3: TGCGCCAGCAGCCTCCGACAGGTTACCGGGGAGCTGTTTTTT.

CDR3 region: CASSRRTGGNEQYF. The CDR3 coding sequence is TGTGCCAGCAGCCGGCGGACAGGGGGGAACGAGCAGTACTTC. The V and J genes are TRBV3-1 (or the pseudogene TRBV3-2) and TRBJ2-7; 10 nucleotides align to TRBD1. V trimming: 4 bases; J trimming: 5 bases; junction bases outside the gene matches: 5. Germline V gene lookup returns CDR1 LGHDT and CDR2 YNNKEL (reference sequence). CDR3 length: 14 residues.

This chain joins TRBV30 and TRBJ2-7, with D maybe TRBD2 (5 bases). CDR3 size: 14 residues. The germline V and J ends were trimmed by 2 bases and 1 base, with 12 bases remaining between them. Germline V CDR1 and CDR2: GTSNPN, SVGIG (reference sequence). CDR3 nucleotides: TGTGCCTGGAGTCGGGCGGGCAGATCCTACGAGCAGTACTTC. Translating it yields CAWSRAGRSYEQYF.

The rearrangement uses TRBV5-4 and TRBJ2-1; TRBD2 is a possible D gene (6 bases). The length of the CDR3 is 14 residues. Per germline, CDR1 SGHNT and CDR2 YYREEE (reference sequence). Deletions cut 4 bases from V and 4 bases from J, with 12 bases between. CDR3 region: CASSLRGRYNEQFF. The CDR3 bases are TGTGCCAGCAGCCTTCGGGGGAGGTACAATGAGCAGTTCTTC.

This rearrangement joins TRBV5-1 to TRBJ1-1; unclear D gene. The CDR3 totals 13 residues. Germline V gene lookup returns CDR1 SGHRS and CDR2 YFSETQ. V was clipped by 3 bases and J by 7 bases, with 13 bases between them. CDR3 coding DNA: TGCGCCAGCAGCTACAGACATCGAGATGAAGCTTTCTTT. Translated, it gives CASSYRHRDEAFF.

The rearrangement uses TRBV30 and TRBJ2-7, with 7 bases that match TRBD1. V gave up 4 bases and J gave up 1 base; unmatched junction bases: 1. Germline CDR1 and CDR2: GTSNPN and SVGIG (reference sequence). This CDR3 is 12 amino acids long. CDR3 coding DNA: TGTGCCTGGACAGGGGGTTCCTACGAGCAGTACTTC. Its translation: CAWTGGSYEQYF.